This T cell receptor beta chain stems from a study of cytomegalovirus exposure and HLA in healthy donors. Profiling relied on immunoSEQ multiplex PCR, and the TCRdb table lists in-frame clones only, not all of them. The data hold under 50,000 clones, with approximately 93% observed a single time. The J segment lost 6 bases and the V segment lost 4 bases, leaving 4 bases of the junction unmatched. The CDR3 loop spans 15 amino acids. Germline loops: CDR1 SGHDT, CDR2 YYEEEE. The specimen sequenced was PBMCs. The origin of this receptor is a woman aged 18-35 years in good health and CMV-seronegative. This chain links TRBV5-6 with TRBJ1-6; TRBD1 matches 10 bases. DNA of the CDR3: TGTGCCAGCAGCATTGGACAGGGGGTTAATTCACCCCTCCACTTT. It specifies CASSIGQGVNSPLHF.